This passage covers 31 T cell receptor beta chains from one sample sequenced in a study of identical twins. TCRdb re-called the 5' RACE reads through MiXCR, storing one row per CDR3 protein. This table holds 650,000 to 800,000 distinct CDR3 sequences, 8.6% found once. These records were also assigned to another study, of yellow fever vaccine responses in identical twins.

The sequencing input was PBMCs. The source is a young woman in good health.

This clonotype came up a few times. The chain employs TRBV5-1 and TRBJ1-2; TRBD1 is a possible D gene (5 bases). Germline V gene data show CDR1 as SGHRS and CDR2 as YFSETQ. The CDR3 covers 15 residues. The ends were cut back, 2 bases at V and 0 bases at J, with 11 bases in the middle. The DNA for the CDR3 is TGCGCCAGCAGCTTCCGGCAGGGATCTAACTATGGCTACACCTTC. Translating it yields CASSFRQGSNYGYTF.

CDR3 loop: CASSWEGRGYEQYF. The CDR3 bases are TGTGCCAGCAGCTGGGAGGGCAGGGGCTACGAGCAGTACTTC. J is TRBJ2-7 and V is TRBV7-6; a possible D gene is TRBD2 (7 bases). The CDR3 is 14 amino acids. Trimming stripped 4 bases from V and 3 bases from J, with 13 bases between. Germline assignment: CDR1 SGHVS and CDR2 FNYEAQ.

The chain recombines TRBV5-1 with TRBJ2-7; maybe TRBD2 (7 bases). The CDR3 runs 15 residues. V was shortened by 4 bases and J by 4 bases, with 18 bases between the two germline ends. Per the germline V gene, CDR1 is SGHRS and CDR2 is YFSETQ. The CDR3 loop is CASSLSEGGAYEQYF. The CDR3 nucleotides are TGCGCCAGCAGCCTCTCCGAGGGGGGGGCTTACGAGCAGTACTTC.

The sample holds a few counts of this clonotype. V usage is TRBV11-2 and J usage is TRBJ2-4, with 12 nucleotides matching TRBD1. This CDR3 has 18 residues. Unmatched junction bases numbered 6, after V lost 1 base and J lost 2 bases. From germline, CDR1 is SGHAT and CDR2 FQNNGV. Here the CDR3 DNA reads TGTGCCAGCAGCTTAGTGGGGACAGGGGGCAGGTCCAAAAACATTCAGTACTTC. It translates to CASSLVGTGGRSKNIQYF.

This clonotype was found a few times. The gene calls are TRBV29-1 and TRBJ2-1; TRBD1 matches at 9 bases. Germline V gives CDR1 SQVTM, CDR2 ANQGSEA. The CDR3 is 12 residues long. The J segment lost 6 bases and the V segment lost 6 bases, leaving 3 bases of the junction unmatched. Here the CDR3 DNA reads TGCAGCGTCGGACAGGGGCCCAATGAGCAGTTCTTC. Encoded protein: CSVGQGPNEQFF.

At least ten counts were recorded for this clonotype. The chain combines TRBV5-1 with TRBJ2-3; perhaps TRBD1 as D (6 bases). Trimming cost V 3 bases and J 4 bases, with 15 bases left between them. The CDR3 consists of 15 residues. The germline V gene has CDR1 SGHRS and CDR2 YFSETQ. CDR3 DNA sequence: TGCGCCAGCAGCTACTTGGACAGTTTATCAGATACGCAGTATTTT. Its protein is CASSYLDSLSDTQYF.

This clonotype turned up a few times. This chain links TRBV10-1 with TRBJ1-6, with D possibly being TRBD1 (6 bases). Looked up from germline, CDR1 is WNHNN and CDR2 is SYGVQD (reference sequence). V was clipped by 3 bases and J by 10 bases, with 10 bases between them. This CDR3 is 13 amino acids long. The CDR3 loop is CASSDGGYSPLHF. The DNA for the CDR3 is TGCGCCAGCAGTGACGGGGGCTACTCACCCCTCCACTTT.

This chain uses TRBV20-1 with TRBJ1-5; TRBD1 might be the D (6 bases). Germline V gene lookup returns CDR1 DFQATT and CDR2 SNEGSKA (reference sequence). V was trimmed by 6 bases and J by 1 base, leaving 19 bases between them. The CDR3 has 16 amino acids. The CDR3, as DNA: TGCAGTGCCGTTCCCTTGCGGGGGGCGAGCAATCAGCCCCAGCATTTT. This codes for CSAVPLRGASNQPQHF.

The table lists this clonotype with many counts. The chain couples TRBV6-2 or TRBV6-3 to TRBJ2-7; D might be TRBD1 or TRBD2, each matching 5 bases. V shed 10 bases and J shed 3 bases, with 16 bases lying between them. Looked up from germline, CDR1 is MNHEY and CDR2 is SVGEGT. The CDR3 contains 13 residues. For the CDR3, the DNA is TGTGCCACTAACCGGGACCAGTACTACGAGCAGTACTTC. Its protein is CATNRDQYYEQYF.

This clonotype occurred a few times. The gene calls are TRBV7-2 and TRBJ2-1, with D perhaps matching TRBD2 (6 bases). The germline V gene has CDR1 SGHTA and CDR2 FQGNSA. The CDR3 covers 13 residues. The ends were cut back, 1 base at V and 12 bases at J, with 13 bases in the middle. The chain's CDR3 is CASSLERVGGQFF. CDR3 coding DNA: TGTGCCAGCAGCTTAGAGCGGGTCGGCGGGCAGTTCTTC.

This clonotype was observed a few times. The CDR3, as DNA: TGTGCCTGGACTAGCGGGAGAAGTAAGGGAGACGAGCAGTACTTC. Residues: CAWTSGRSKGDEQYF. The chain joins TRBV6-2 or TRBV6-3 to TRBJ2-7; 13 bases match TRBD2. The ends lost 11 bases at V and 5 bases at J; junction bases unmatched: 12. The CDR3 runs 15 residues. The germline V gene has CDR1 MNHEY and CDR2 SVGEGT.

This clonotype has a count of ten or more. This chain uses TRBV3-1 with TRBJ2-3; TRBD1 might be the D (6 bases). V lost 0 bases to trimming and J lost 3 bases, with 10 bases between them. CDR1 LGHDT and CDR2 YNNKEL come from the germline V gene (reference sequence). CDR3 length: 15 amino acids. CDR3 region: CASSQDNRATDTQYF. CDR3 in DNA: TGTGCCAGCAGCCAAGATAACAGGGCAACAGATACGCAGTATTTT.

This clonotype was observed a few times. The chain uses TRBV12-3 or TRBV12-4 and TRBJ1-1; D may be TRBD1 (6 bases). Trimming left V 6 bases short and J 1 base short, with 12 bases between. This CDR3 spans 14 amino acids. The chain's CDR3 is CASRRDIQNTEAFF. The CDR3 coding sequence is TGTGCCAGCAGAAGGGACATTCAGAACACTGAAGCTTTCTTT.

The chain recombines TRBV10-3 with TRBJ2-7; 8 bases are a match to TRBD1. This CDR3 spans 14 amino acids. The germline V gene encodes CDR1 ENHRY and CDR2 SYGVKD. V lost 6 bases to trimming and J lost 4 bases; unmatched junction nucleotides: 8. CDR3 DNA: TGTGCCATCAGCTCCGGGACAGGACCTTACGAGCAGTACTTC. Translation gives CAISSGTGPYEQYF.

The sample holds many counts of this clonotype. The chain employs TRBV27 and TRBJ2-3; TRBD2 might be the D (6 bases). This CDR3 has 16 amino acids. Trimming shortened V by 7 bases and J by 2 bases, and 19 bases separated the two germline ends. Germline V CDR1 and CDR2: MNHEY, SMNVEV (reference sequence). The CDR3 sequence is CASTPRGLQFTDTQYF. The CDR3 DNA sequence: TGTGCCAGCACCCCGCGGGGACTTCAGTTCACAGATACGCAGTATTTT.

This chain links TRBV19 with TRBJ2-7; D possibly corresponds to TRBD1 (6 bases). The CDR3 length is 14 residues. Germline values: CDR1 LNHDA, CDR2 SQIVND (reference sequence). V lost 5 bases and J lost 5, with 16 bases in between. CDR3 amino acids: CASSAYQTGNEQYF. CDR3 DNA: TGTGCCAGTAGTGCGTACCAAACAGGGAACGAGCAGTACTTC.

The chain uses TRBV19 and TRBJ1-1; D might be TRBD1 (6 bases). Germline V gene lookup returns CDR1 LNHDA and CDR2 SQIVND (reference sequence). Trimming shortened V by 6 bases and J by 7 bases, and 27 bases separated the two germline ends. CDR3 length: 17 amino acids. DNA for the CDR3: TGTGCCAGTAGATGGGATGGGAAGACAGGATACCCACGTGAAGCTTTCTTT. Amino acid sequence: CASRWDGKTGYPREAFF.

This clonotype was found a few times. J is TRBJ2-2 and V is TRBV7-2; D may be TRBD2 (6 bases). V was clipped by 0 bases and J by 4 bases, with 18 bases between them. Germline V lookup: CDR1 SGHTA, CDR2 FQGNSA. The CDR3 spans 18 residues. CDR3: CASSLAGRGRAVTGELFF. DNA for the CDR3: TGTGCCAGCAGCTTAGCCGGGCGGGGACGGGCTGTCACCGGGGAGCTGTTTTTT.

This clonotype was seen more than once but under ten times. In DNA, the CDR3 is TGTGCCAGCTCACCACAGTCGGGAGACAATGAGCAGTTCTTC. It translates to CASSPQSGDNEQFF. V and J are TRBV18 and TRBJ2-1; D possibly corresponds to TRBD2 (6 bases). There are 14 residues in the CDR3. Trimming removed 1 base from V and 5 bases from J, with 9 bases in between. Germline V lookup: CDR1 KGHSH, CDR2 LQKENI. Based on the CDR3 plus reference TRBV18 and TRBJ2-1, the full variable domain is NAGVMQNPRHLVRRRGQEARLRCSPMKGHSHVYWYRQLPEEGLKFMVYLQKENIIDESGMPKERFSAEFPKEGPSILRIQQVVRGDSAAYFCASSPQSGDNEQFFGPGTRLTVL.

V gene TRBV29-1 combines with J gene TRBJ2-3; either TRBD1 or TRBD2 may supply D (6 bases each). CDR1 and CDR2 from the germline V gene are SQVTM and ANQGSEA. The CDR3 totals 12 residues. V dropped 4 bases and J dropped 5 bases, with 10 bases sitting between them. For the CDR3, the DNA is TGCAGCGTTGCGGGGGCGGAAGATACGCAGTATTTT. Protein sequence: CSVAGAEDTQYF.

This clonotype was seen a handful of times. J is TRBJ2-5 and V is TRBV7-2, with TRBD2 matching over 11 bases. Germline V gene lookup returns CDR1 SGHTA and CDR2 FQGNSA. V lost 5 bases, J lost 13 bases, and 9 bases stayed unmatched. This CDR3 is 13 amino acids long. The CDR3 nucleotides read TGTGCCAGCAGCACGGGACTAGCGGCGGCGCTGTACTTC. It translates to CASSTGLAAALYF.

As DNA, the CDR3 is TGTGCCAGCAGTGAACCGGGAGCCCCAGGTCCAGATACGCAGTATTTT. Protein: CASSEPGAPGPDTQYF. The chain recombines TRBV2 with TRBJ2-3; weak D call: TRBD2 (6 bases). Trimming pared 2 bases from V and 4 bases from J, leaving 16 bases between. CDR1 is SNHLY and CDR2 is FYNNEI in the germline V gene. The CDR3 covers 16 residues.

This sequence joins TRBV11-2 and TRBJ2-2; D could derive from TRBD1 or TRBD2 (5 bases each). Trimming shortened V by 5 bases and J by 6 bases, and 19 bases separated the two germline ends. Looked up from germline, CDR1 is SGHAT and CDR2 is FQNNGV. This CDR3 is 16 amino acids long. The CDR3 DNA reads as TGTGCCAGCAGCCGTCCCCGGGGCAGGGTGGCCGGGGAGCTGTTTTTT. It specifies CASSRPRGRVAGELFF.

This clonotype was observed a few times. This rearrangement joins TRBV5-1 to TRBJ1-3, with a weak D call TRBD1 (5 bases). V lost 0 bases to trimming and J lost 3 bases, with 10 bases between them. The CDR3 covers 15 residues. In germline, CDR1 is SGHRS, CDR2 YFSETQ. The CDR3 reads CASSLEPGHGNTIYF. The CDR3 DNA follows: TGCGCCAGCAGCTTGGAGCCAGGGCATGGAAACACCATATATTTT.

A few counts support this clonotype. The V and J genes are TRBV20-1 and TRBJ2-3, with unresolved D. The CDR3 has 12 residues. CDR1 DFQATT and CDR2 SNEGSKA come from the germline V gene (reference sequence). V lost 1 base and J 1 base, leaving 3 bases between the germline ends. Here the CDR3 DNA reads TGCAGTGCTAGAGTGGGCACAGATACGCAGTATTTT. It encodes CSARVGTDTQYF.

This clonotype was counted between two and nine times. The gene calls are TRBV28 and TRBJ2-1; 16 bases map to TRBD2. The CDR3 contains 17 residues. Germline V gene sequence: CDR1 MDHEN, CDR2 SYDVKM. V lost 10 bases to trimming and J lost 0 bases; unmatched junction nucleotides: 6. The CDR3 DNA reads as TGTGCCACCTGGGGACTAGCGGGAGGGAGCTCCTACAATGAGCAGTTCTTC. This sequence encodes CATWGLAGGSSYNEQFF.

This clonotype was detected only a few times. CDR3 in DNA: TGTGCCAGCAGTGGCAGGGATGTGCGGAACGAGCAGTACTTC. This gives the protein CASSGRDVRNEQYF. The rearrangement joins TRBV25-1 to TRBJ2-7; D perhaps matches TRBD1 (5 bases). V was cut by 4 bases and J by 5 bases, with 15 bases left in between. Germline-derived CDR1 and CDR2 are MGHDK and SYGVNS. CDR3 size: 14 residues.

This clonotype occurred a few times. This chain uses TRBV5-1 with TRBJ2-1, with unresolved D. The germline V gene encodes CDR1 SGHRS and CDR2 YFSETQ. Trimming removed 0 bases from V and 12 bases from J, with 7 bases in between. This CDR3 spans 11 amino acids. Here the CDR3 DNA reads TGCGCCAGCAGCTTGGGGAGCTCGCAGTTCTTC. This sequence encodes CASSLGSSQFF.

This clonotype appeared a few times. The rearrangement links TRBV7-2 to TRBJ2-3, with D unresolved. In germline, CDR1 is SGHTA, CDR2 FQGNSA. The CDR3 has 14 residues. Between the trimmed V and J ends, which lost 10 bases and 4 bases, there was a span of 18 bases. CDR3 DNA sequence: TGTGCCACCGTACCCCCCGTAGCCTCAGATACGCAGTATTTT. Amino acid sequence: CATVPPVASDTQYF.

CDR3 bases: TGTGCCAGCAGTACAGAAGGGGACAGGGATAGATACGAGCAGTACTTC. As protein: CASSTEGDRDRYEQYF. This chain joins TRBV6-1 and TRBJ2-7, with TRBD1 identical over 9 bases. This CDR3 has 16 amino acids. The V segment lost 5 bases and the J segment 4 bases; nucleotides outside the gene matches: 12. Germline CDR1 reads MNHNS; CDR2 reads SASEGT.

The chain carries TRBV10-1 and TRBJ2-2; 7 nucleotides agree with TRBD2. V was pared by 8 bases and J by 4 bases, with 10 bases of the junction left unmatched. CDR3 length equals 15 residues. Germline CDR1 reads WNHNN; CDR2 reads SYGVQD (reference sequence). For the CDR3, the DNA is TGCGCCAGCTCCAAGGGGACTACCAGCACCGGGGAGCTGTTTTTT. This codes for CASSKGTTSTGELFF.